The 3 T cell receptor beta chains in this list originate from one sample, sequenced in a study of blood T cell repertoires in COVID-19 (dated by TCRdb to 2019 to 2021). Library preparation used the immunoSEQ multiplex PCR assay. Held by TCRdb, this immuneACCESS table contains in-frame sequences only and omits some clones. Under half of the omission traces to an unresolved V gene where checked; the cause of the rest is unknown. Present in this sample are 210,000 or so clones, 87% of which were seen just once. 10% to 13% of the sample rests with the top ten. Sequences were obtained from PBMCs or T cells enriched from blood (not recorded which). The receptors shown here come from a man younger than 40 who had recovered from COVID-19.

The CDR3 loop reads CASSLDTYTEAFF. Written as DNA, the CDR3 is TGTGCCAGCAGCTTAGACACCTACACTGAAGCTTTCTTT. This chain joins TRBV7-3 and TRBJ1-1; no definite D call. The CDR3 spans 13 residues. Deletions cut 2 bases from V and 3 bases from J, with 7 bases between. Germline V gene lookup returns CDR1 SGHTA and CDR2 FQGTGA.

The rearrangement joins TRBV19 to TRBJ2-1; 7 positions match TRBD1. The CDR3 sequence is 14 residues long. CDR1 is LNHDA, CDR2 SQIVND, per germline (reference sequence). The V segment lost 4 bases and the J segment 2 bases; nucleotides outside the gene matches: 2. CDR3 nucleotide sequence: TGTGCCAGTAGTAAAGGGGGCGCCTACAATGAGCAGTTCTTC. Translated: CASSKGGAYNEQFF.

The V gene is TRBV19, the J gene TRBJ2-7; 9 positions agree with TRBD2. From germline, CDR1 is LNHDA and CDR2 SQIVND (reference sequence). The CDR3 has 15 amino acids. V trimming: 9 bases; J trimming: 0 bases; junction bases outside the gene matches: 9. The CDR3 DNA reads TGTGCCAGCCAGATGCAGCGGGGGGTCTCCTACGAGCAGTACTTC. Its protein is CASQMQRGVSYEQYF. The complete variable domain, with remaining parts taken from reference TRBV19 and TRBJ2-7, reads DGGITQSPKYLFRKEGQNVTLSCEQNLNHDAMYWYRQDPGQGLRLIYYSQIVNDFQKGDIAEGYSVSREKKESFPLTVTSAQKNPTAFYLCASQMQRGVSYEQYFGPGTRLTVT.